These 27 T cell receptor beta chains came from one sample sequenced in a study of control samples from healthy donors and cancer patients. Libraries were prepared by immunoSEQ multiplex PCR; TCRdb keeps only in-frame clonotypes and omits some of them. The sample holds 120,000 or so clones, less than 95% seen once. The specimen was blood. Receptor source: a man younger than 30 in good health.

The V call is TRBV3-1 (or the pseudogene TRBV3-2), the J call TRBJ2-2; possible D gene TRBD2, 6 bases. Germline assignment: CDR1 LGHDT and CDR2 YNNKEL (reference sequence). V was shortened by 6 bases and J by 5 bases, with 7 bases between the two germline ends. This CDR3 has 12 residues. CDR3 in amino acids: CASRRGTGELFF. CDR3 DNA: TGTGCCAGCAGACGGGGGACCGGGGAGCTGTTTTTT.

The rearrangement joins TRBV7-9 to TRBJ1-3; TRBD1 matches at 7 bases. V shed 4 bases, J shed 3 bases, and the junction held 3 bases outside the gene matches. The CDR3 is 14 amino acids. Looked up from germline, CDR1 is SEHNR and CDR2 is FQNEAQ (reference sequence). The CDR3 protein is CASSSTGYGNTIYF. In DNA, the CDR3 is TGTGCCAGCAGCTCGACAGGGTATGGAAACACCATATATTTT.

This clone was observed a single time. This chain joins TRBV7-7 and TRBJ2-7, with D perhaps being TRBD1 or TRBD2 (5 bases each). The CDR3 covers 15 residues. The ends were cut back, 1 base at V and 0 bases at J, with 10 bases in the middle. Germline assignment: CDR1 SSHAT and CDR2 FNYEAQ (reference sequence). The DNA of the CDR3 is TGTGCCAGCAGCTTAGGCGCAGGGAGCTCCTACGAGCAGTACTTC. This translates into CASSLGAGSSYEQYF.

The V and J genes are TRBV4-1 and TRBJ2-1; the D gene is possibly TRBD2 (5 bases). This CDR3 region has 18 residues. CDR1 MGHRA and CDR2 YSYEKL come from the germline V gene. With 0 bases removed from V and 2 bases from J, the gap between germline ends came to 17 bases. For the CDR3, the DNA is TGCGCCAGCAGCCAAGACGGCCCGGGAACAGATGCCTACAATGAGCAGTTCTTC. This codes for CASSQDGPGTDAYNEQFF.

The chain is built from TRBV10-3 and TRBJ1-1, with D hard to call. Germline-derived CDR1 and CDR2 are ENHRY and SYGVKD. Trimming left V 2 bases short and J 4 bases short, with 11 bases between. The CDR3 has 14 residues. The DNA for the CDR3 is TGTGCCATCAGTGAGGGCTCCATGCGCACTGAAGCTTTCTTT. Protein: CAISEGSMRTEAFF.

This clone was counted between two and nine times. The chain links TRBV27 to TRBJ2-7; no clear D. Trimming took 0 bases from V and 2 from J, leaving 11 bases between them. Germline-derived CDR1 and CDR2 are MNHEY and SMNVEV (reference sequence). This CDR3 comprises 15 residues. The CDR3 is CASSLSVAHPYEQYF. DNA for the CDR3: TGTGCCAGCAGTTTATCGGTGGCGCACCCCTACGAGCAGTACTTC.

The V call is TRBV29-1, the J call TRBJ1-1, with a possible D match to TRBD1 (5 bases). Trimming left V 4 bases short and J 4 bases short, with 13 bases between. CDR3 length equals 13 residues. Per the germline V gene, CDR1 is SQVTM and CDR2 is ANQGSEA. The CDR3 sequence is CSVVGPSGTEAFF. The CDR3 DNA reads TGCAGCGTTGTGGGGCCTTCGGGCACTGAAGCTTTCTTT.

This chain joins TRBV6-6 and TRBJ2-2; D not resolved. Germline lookup yields CDR1 MNHNY and CDR2 SVGAGI (reference sequence). The CDR3 contains 15 residues. V gave up 3 bases and J gave up 3 bases, with 11 bases separating them. The CDR3 DNA reads as TGTGCCAGCAGTTATGACTCCGCCCACACCGGGGAGCTGTTTTTT. Amino acids: CASSYDSAHTGELFF.

CDR3 sequence reads: CASSRDSDTGELFF. For the CDR3, the DNA is TGTGCCAGCAGCCGGGACAGCGACACCGGGGAGCTGTTTTTT. The chain uses TRBV6-5 and TRBJ2-2, with TRBD1 identical over 7 bases. CDR1 and CDR2 (germline): MNHEY, SVGAGI. V was clipped by 6 bases and J by 3 bases; unmatched bases: 4. The CDR3 contains 14 residues.

The chain links TRBV24-1 to TRBJ2-1; D might be TRBD2 (6 bases). The CDR3 extends over 16 amino acids. Germline V CDR1 and CDR2: KGHDR, SFDVKD. With 4 bases removed from V and 7 bases from J, the gap between germline ends came to 19 bases. The DNA for the CDR3 is TGTGCCACCAGTGACCCTGGGACGGATAGCGGTAATGAGCAGTTCTTC. It translates to CATSDPGTDSGNEQFF.

The chain recombines TRBV30 with TRBJ1-1; no clear D gene. Germline-derived CDR1 and CDR2 are GTSNPN and SVGIG (reference sequence). With 3 bases removed from V and 1 base from J, the gap between germline ends came to 12 bases. The CDR3 totals 14 residues. The CDR3 nucleotides are TGTGCCTGGAGATTAAGAGAAAAGAACACTGAAGCTTTCTTT. This codes for CAWRLREKNTEAFF.

The J gene is TRBJ2-5, the V gene TRBV5-6; tentatively, D is TRBD2 (5 bases). The CDR3 runs to 14 residues. In germline, CDR1 is SGHDT, CDR2 YYEEEE. Trimming removed 3 bases at V and 1 base at J, with 10 bases between. The CDR3 sequence is CASSSGWSQETQYF. The CDR3 coding sequence is TGTGCCAGCAGCTCGGGGTGGTCCCAAGAGACCCAGTACTTC.

V gene TRBV29-1 combines with J gene TRBJ1-1, with D perhaps matching TRBD1 (6 bases). This CDR3 contains 13 residues. CDR1 is SQVTM and CDR2 is ANQGSEA in the germline V gene. V gave up 0 bases and J gave up 4 bases, with 9 bases separating them. Here the CDR3 DNA reads TGCAGCGTTGAAGAAGGGGGATTCACTGAAGCTTTCTTT. Its translation: CSVEEGGFTEAFF.

This clone has only one observation. This chain joins TRBV12-5 and TRBJ1-2, with D unresolved. Per germline, CDR1 LGHNT and CDR2 FRNRAP. Trimming cost V 1 base and J 8 bases, with 17 bases left between them. The CDR3 totals 15 residues. As DNA, the CDR3 is TGTGCTAGTGGTTTGGCTCGTTATCCACTAACGGGCTACACCTTC. As protein: CASGLARYPLTGYTF.

The chain couples TRBV10-3 to TRBJ1-6, with D unresolved. V was cut by 8 bases and J by 9 bases, with 8 bases left in between. The germline V gene has CDR1 ENHRY and CDR2 SYGVKD. There are 11 residues in the CDR3. CDR3 nucleotide sequence: TGTGCCATCCCTATAAGTTCACCCCTCCACTTT. Translation: CAIPISSPLHF.

The rearrangement uses TRBV7-3 and TRBJ1-1; D call uncertain. CDR1 SGHTA and CDR2 FQGTGA come from the germline V gene. V was clipped by 3 bases and J by 1 base, with 6 bases between them. The CDR3 spans 13 residues. CDR3: CASSFTANTEAFF. The CDR3 DNA reads as TGTGCCAGCAGCTTTACAGCGAACACTGAAGCTTTCTTT.

The sample holds one count of this clone. The rearrangement uses TRBV5-5 and TRBJ2-3; possibly TRBD1 or TRBD2 for D (5 bases each). Germline V CDR1 and CDR2: SGHKS, YYEKEE (reference sequence). The V gene lost 1 base and the J gene lost 4 bases, with 10 bases spanning the gap. CDR3 length equals 14 residues. Here the CDR3 DNA reads TGTGCCAGCAGCTTGTGGGGGAGCTCAGATACGCAGTATTTT. Translation: CASSLWGSSDTQYF.

The V call is TRBV4-2, the J call TRBJ1-1; D call uncertain. Germline V CDR1 and CDR2: LGHNA, YNFKEQ. This CDR3 is 14 amino acids long. V dropped 0 bases and J dropped 5 bases, with 10 bases sitting between them. This CDR3 is CASSQDGSKTEAFF. In nucleotides, the CDR3 is TGTGCCAGCAGCCAAGACGGGAGTAAGACTGAAGCTTTCTTT.

In its sample, this clone was seen a few times. V usage is TRBV2 and J usage is TRBJ1-1; D ambiguous. Germline CDR1 and CDR2: SNHLY and FYNNEI. The length of the CDR3 is 13 residues. The V gene lost 6 bases and the J gene lost 1 base, with 9 bases spanning the gap. The CDR3 nucleotides read TGTGCCAGCAGGCCGACCCCGAACACTGAAGCTTTCTTT. This encodes CASRPTPNTEAFF.

The chain joins TRBV4-1 to TRBJ2-7, with 11 bases identical to TRBD2. Trimming at V came to 8 bases and at J to 5 bases, leaving 11 bases not matched to a gene. Germline lookup yields CDR1 MGHRA and CDR2 YSYEKL. The CDR3 is 15 residues long. CDR3 nucleotide sequence: TGCGCCAGCTCGCCTGGTAGCGGGGGGGAAGACGAGCAGTACTTC. Protein sequence: CASSPGSGGEDEQYF.

Remarks on this clone: Other DNA sequences of this sample code for an identical CDR3. V is TRBV5-1 and J is TRBJ1-1; D gene unclear. Between the trimmed V and J ends, which lost 0 bases and 1 base, there was a span of 7 bases. Germline CDR1 reads SGHRS; CDR2 reads YFSETQ. CDR3 size: 14 residues. CDR3 DNA sequence: TGCGCCAGCAGCTTGGCCGCCGGGAACACTGAAGCTTTCTTT. It is translated as CASSLAAGNTEAFF. Looking up the rest from reference TRBV5-1 and TRBJ1-1 gives the full variable domain: KAGVTQTPRYLIKTRGQQVTLSCSPISGHRSVSWYQQTPGQGLQFLFEYFSETQRNKGNFPGRFSGRQFSNSRSEMNVSTLELGDSALYLCASSLAAGNTEAFFGQGTRLTVV.

The chain uses TRBV6-5 and TRBJ1-6, with D perhaps matching TRBD1 (5 bases). V was trimmed by 7 bases and J by 15 bases, leaving 13 bases between them. CDR1 is MNHEY and CDR2 is SVGAGI in the germline V gene. The CDR3 spans 11 residues. CDR3 loop: CASNLDRRLHF. In DNA form, the CDR3 reads TGTGCCAGCAATCTCGACAGACGCCTCCACTTT.

The gene calls are TRBV5-5 and TRBJ2-6; the D call may be TRBD1 or TRBD2 (6 bases each). The germline CDR1 and CDR2 sequences are SGHKS and YYEKEE (reference sequence). The CDR3 loop spans 16 amino acids. Deletions cut 5 bases from V and 4 bases from J, with 16 bases between. CDR3 amino acids: CASRDGGGLGANVLTF. The CDR3 nucleotides are TGTGCCAGCAGGGACGGAGGGGGGCTAGGGGCCAACGTCCTGACTTTC. The full variable domain, with the rest looked up from reference TRBV5-5 and TRBJ2-6, is DAGVTQSPTHLIKTRGQQVTLRCSPISGHKSVSWYQQVLGQGPQFIFQYYEKEERGRGNFPDRFSARQFPNYSSELNVNALLLGDSALYLCASRDGGGLGANVLTFGAGSRLTVL.

The J gene is TRBJ2-3, the V gene TRBV7-2, with 14 bases aligning to TRBD2. The V gene's germline CDR1 is SGHTA and CDR2 FQGNSA. The V gene end was trimmed by 4 bases and the J gene end by 5 bases; junction bases not matched to a gene: 5. This CDR3 has 16 residues. This CDR3 reads CASSSGGTSGGDTQYF. The CDR3, as DNA: TGTGCCAGCAGCTCGGGAGGGACTAGCGGGGGAGATACGCAGTATTTT.

This clone occurred once. CDR3 amino acids: CASSPGHYGYTF. The CDR3 DNA reads TGCGCCAGCAGTCCGGGACACTATGGCTACACCTTC. The rearrangement joins TRBV23-1 to TRBJ1-2; tentatively, D is TRBD1 (5 bases). TRBV23-1 is reported as an ORF; its role is uncertain. The V gene lost 4 bases and the J gene lost 3 bases, with 6 bases spanning the gap. The CDR3 consists of 12 residues.

A remark on this clone: In the same sample, other DNA sequences code for this CDR3. The chain joins TRBV7-2 to TRBJ1-1, with D possibly matching TRBD1 (5 bases). The CDR3 runs to 14 residues. V lost 1 base to trimming and J lost 4 bases, with 10 bases between them. Germline values: CDR1 SGHTA, CDR2 FQGNSA. The CDR3 spells CASSLVLGPTEAFF. The CDR3 DNA is TGTGCCAGCAGCTTAGTATTGGGGCCCACTGAAGCTTTCTTT.

This clone came up once. The chain links TRBV7-6 to TRBJ2-7; 7 bases are a match to TRBD1. The CDR3 length is 16 residues. The trim removed 5 bases at V and 1 base at J, leaving 11 bases unmatched. Per germline, CDR1 SGHVS and CDR2 FNYEAQ. CDR3 region: CASSDPYRGASYEQYF. The CDR3 DNA reads TGTGCCAGCAGCGACCCTTACAGGGGCGCGTCCTACGAGCAGTACTTC.